The present T cell receptor beta chain was sequenced within a study of shared clonotypes between healthy human individuals. Study overall: Used for every donor were three CD4 naive, three CD4 memory, two CD8 naive and one CD8 memory plate.

TCRdb's copy holds only in-frame clones and misses some; the assay was immunoSEQ multiplex PCR. The table records millions of clones, 85% to 95% of them present only once. The CDR3 length is 15 residues. Germline V CDR1 and CDR2: SGHTA, FQGNSA. V trimming: 5 bases; J trimming: 8 bases; junction bases outside the gene matches: 7. The source material was naive CD4+ T cells sorted from blood. Subset in this sample: CD45RA+ positively selected. This chain uses TRBV7-2 with TRBJ2-1; 12 bases are a match to TRBD2. The sequence was collected from a man in his late teens or twenties in good health. CDR3 bases: TGTGCCAGCAGCATCGGACTAGCGGGAATGGATGAGCAGTTCTTC. It specifies CASSIGLAGMDEQFF.